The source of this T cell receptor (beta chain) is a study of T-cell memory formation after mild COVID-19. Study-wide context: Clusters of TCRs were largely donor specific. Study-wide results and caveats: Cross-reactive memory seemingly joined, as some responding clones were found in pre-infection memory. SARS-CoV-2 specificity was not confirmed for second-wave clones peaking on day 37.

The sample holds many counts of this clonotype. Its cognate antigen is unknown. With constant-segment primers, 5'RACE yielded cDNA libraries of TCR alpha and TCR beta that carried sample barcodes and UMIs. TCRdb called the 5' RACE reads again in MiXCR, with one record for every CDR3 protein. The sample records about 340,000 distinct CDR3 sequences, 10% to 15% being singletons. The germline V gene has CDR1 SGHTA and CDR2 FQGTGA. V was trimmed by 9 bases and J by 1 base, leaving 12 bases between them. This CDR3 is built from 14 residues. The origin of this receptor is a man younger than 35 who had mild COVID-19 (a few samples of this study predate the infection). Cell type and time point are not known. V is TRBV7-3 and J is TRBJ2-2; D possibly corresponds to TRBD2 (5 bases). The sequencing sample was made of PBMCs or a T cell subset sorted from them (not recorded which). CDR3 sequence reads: CASKFGLNTGELFF. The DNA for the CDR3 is TGTGCCAGTAAATTCGGACTGAACACCGGGGAGCTGTTTTTT.